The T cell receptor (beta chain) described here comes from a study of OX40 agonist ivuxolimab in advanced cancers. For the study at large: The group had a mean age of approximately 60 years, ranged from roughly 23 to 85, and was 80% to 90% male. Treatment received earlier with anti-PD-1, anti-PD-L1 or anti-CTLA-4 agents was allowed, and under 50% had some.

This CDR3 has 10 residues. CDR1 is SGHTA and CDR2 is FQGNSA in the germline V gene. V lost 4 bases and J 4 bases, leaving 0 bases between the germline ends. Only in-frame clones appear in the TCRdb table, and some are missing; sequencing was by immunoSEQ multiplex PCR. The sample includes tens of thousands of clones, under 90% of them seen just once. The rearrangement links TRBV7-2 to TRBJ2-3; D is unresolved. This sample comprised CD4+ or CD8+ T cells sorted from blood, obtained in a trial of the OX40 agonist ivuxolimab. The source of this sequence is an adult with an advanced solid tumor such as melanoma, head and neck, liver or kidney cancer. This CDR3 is CASSSDTQYF. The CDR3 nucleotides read TGTGCCAGCAGCTCAGATACGCAGTATTTT.